This T cell receptor beta chain was obtained from a study of T-cell reconstitution after alpha-beta-depleted transplantation in children. This sample's TCRbeta library carried unique molecular identifier barcodes. MiXCR, run by TCRdb on the PCR reads, gives a single entry per CDR3 protein. The data contain around 580,000 distinct CDR3 sequences, roughly a quarter of them seen just once; the ten biggest clones take up approximately 39%. Only a few counts were recorded for this clonotype. Its target is unknown. Study-wide results and limits: Approximately two months post-transplant, alpha-beta T cells reportedly originated from several hundred expanded graft clones. Recipient T cells and thymic progenitors that survived gave rise to the high TCRbeta diversity observed at day 60 in some patients.

V shed 0 bases and J shed 7 bases, with 13 bases lying between them. This CDR3 is built from 14 residues. CDR1 and CDR2 (germline): SGHRS, YFSETQ. The source was PBMCs, collected before TCRalphabeta/CD19-depleted stem cell transplant. This clonotype was sampled from a boy under three years old with Wiskott-Aldrich syndrome, due to receive a stem cell transplant. The chain has TRBV5-1 and TRBJ1-2; D is possibly TRBD1 (5 bases). The chain's CDR3 is CASSLAGTHPGYTF. The CDR3 bases are TGCGCCAGCAGCTTGGCCGGGACCCACCCTGGCTACACCTTC.